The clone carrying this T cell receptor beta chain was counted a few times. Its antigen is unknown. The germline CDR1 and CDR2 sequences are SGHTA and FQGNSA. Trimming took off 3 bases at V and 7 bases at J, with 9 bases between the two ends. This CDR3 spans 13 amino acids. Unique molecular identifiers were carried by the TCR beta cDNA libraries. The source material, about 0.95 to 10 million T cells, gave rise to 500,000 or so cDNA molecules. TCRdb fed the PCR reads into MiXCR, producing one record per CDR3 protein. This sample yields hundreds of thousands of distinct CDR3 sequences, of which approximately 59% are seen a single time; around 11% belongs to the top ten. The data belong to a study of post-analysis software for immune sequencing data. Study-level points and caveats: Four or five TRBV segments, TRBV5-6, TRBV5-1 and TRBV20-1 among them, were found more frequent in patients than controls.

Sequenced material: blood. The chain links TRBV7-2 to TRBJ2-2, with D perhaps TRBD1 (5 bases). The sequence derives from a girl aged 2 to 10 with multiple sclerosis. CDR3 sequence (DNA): TGTGCCAGCAGCTTGCAGGGCGGCGGGGAGCTGTTTTTT. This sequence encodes CASSLQGGGELFF. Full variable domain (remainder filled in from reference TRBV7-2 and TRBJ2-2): GAGVSQSPSNKVTEKGKDVELRCDPISGHTALYWYRQSLGQGLEFLIYFQGNSAPDKSGLPSDRFSAERTGGSVSTLTIQRTQQEDSAVYLCASSLQGGGELFFGEGSRLTVL.